Below, one TCR beta chain is given with its context. The sample holds a few counts of this clonotype. It has no known antigen specificity. No much larger clone is present one base from it, and per-base qualities are unavailable. This sample is drawn from a study of CD8 T cells in ankylosing spondylitis (dated by TCRdb to 2015 to 2018). General notes on the study: The study profiled T cell receptor beta repertoires in healthy donors and ankylosing spondylitis patients to find disease-linked TCR variants. The whole study cohort included 108 healthy donors and 25 ankylosing spondylitis patients. Samples of peripheral blood were taken, and for ankylosing spondylitis patients, synovial fluid was collected as well.

The CDR3 covers 15 residues, taking in both the cysteine and the phenylalanine. This entry keeps only the CDR3 DNA: 45 bases, framed from base 1. At the junction V is shortened by 1 base and J by 5 bases, with 12 bases in between. The instrument was an Illumina HiSeq 2500. Quantitative 5'-RACE with molecular barcodes was used to prepare TCR beta libraries. As for the authors' bioinformatics: Disease-linked TCR variants were identified with a new computational method built on a probabilistic model of VDJ rearrangement. The public sequencing data were trimmed at Q25 with fastp and processed into clonotypes with MiXCR by TCRdb, which kept only in-frame beta chains. Rows merge per CDR3 protein into single entries with the most common DNA and genes. These V and J calls originate from TCRdb's pipeline instead of the authors' own analysis. In this sample the table shows under 450,000 distinct CDR3 sequences, about 20% of which occur a single time. The ten most abundant clones make up about an eighth of the sample.

Study-level results and caveats: Some motif variants were previously reported in synovial fluid and blood of reactive arthritis patients, suggesting common disease-initiation mechanisms. The disease-linked clones were reported to be significantly enriched in matched synovial fluid samples from ankylosing spondylitis patients. Blood from ankylosing spondylitis patients appeared to be characterized by a TCR beta motif made up of under ten highly homologous amino acid variants. The disease-linked clones showed a CD8+ phenotype and occurred at relatively low frequencies in peripheral blood.

The source is a male donor with ankylosing spondylitis or in good health (not recorded which). The sequence links TRBV12-3 or TRBV12-4 to TRBJ2-1, with a tentative D gene TRBD2 over 6 matching bases. What was sequenced was blood, either unsorted or a sorted T cell fraction (not recorded which). The DNA sequence follows: TGTGCCAGCAGTTTAGGACTAGAACAGCACAATGAGCAGTTCTTC. Protein translation: CASSLGLEQHNEQFF.